This T cell receptor (beta chain) was identified in a study of beta chain features in type 1 diabetes (dated by TCRdb to 2016 to 2019). The study in broad terms: Patients and healthy donors did not differ in mean age, gender distribution, total cell number or subset yield. A total of approximately 100,000,000 sorted cells were examined across all samples, and the number of cells per subset was strongly correlated with RNA yield. The study compared the TCRB repertoires of sorted circulating CD4+ T cell subsets in recently diagnosed type 1 diabetes patients with those in matched healthy donors. Regulatory and stem cell-like memory subsets were obtained from only 8 patients and about eight healthy donors, while naive and central memory subsets were obtained from all 28 donors.

The High Capacity cDNA Reverse Transcription Kit was used to reverse transcribe all of the isolated RNA, meaning that expressed TCRB transcripts were what got sequenced. Deep immunoSEQ sequencing was applied to naive, central memory and regulatory T cell samples, giving an average of about 3.7 million total reads per sample. After sorted cells were lysed in RLT buffer, RNA was extracted with DNase-treated RNeasy Micro or Mini kits, with the choice depending on cell number. To prevent cross-contamination, each cell subset was processed individually, whereas patient and healthy donor samples were processed jointly. The immunoSEQ multiplex PCR was used to amplify TCRB sequences from cDNA, yielding 87-bp fragments that span the CDR3 region. Amplicons were sequenced on the Illumina HiSeq platform. As for how the authors treated the data: PCR bias was corrected computationally using synthetic template baselines, and reads within Hamming distance 2 were collapsed, with unmergeable singletons discarded. Reads were aligned against IMGT to assign V, D and J genes, CDR3 length and insertions or deletions at six rearrangement sites. Clonotype counts were normalized to sorted cell number within each subset before computing true diversity and Gini coefficients with the tcR R package. The overlap coefficient, calculated on TCRB nucleotide sequences, was used to measure repertoire sharing. Out-of-frame TCRB sequences from naive cells were analyzed to stand in for the pre-selection repertoire. This is the immuneACCESS table as TCRdb keeps it, with only in-frame sequences that have V and J called. A part of the clones is gone; compared with another copy, unresolved V genes explain less than half, and the rest is unexplained. V, J and clone size reflect that table, while D and trimming were determined from the DNA. The sample has hundreds of thousands of clones on record, approximately 30% of them singletons. The leading ten clones occupy around 0.065% of the sample.

The study at large found these results: A moderate but significant shortening of TCRB CDR3 length was observed in type 1 diabetes patients in all four CD4+ subsets. Fewer insertions and more nucleotide deletions at VDJ recombination sites were observed in patients with type 1 diabetes, implying thymic rearrangement abnormalities. The naive, central memory and regulatory TCRB repertoires appeared to resemble one another more closely among patients than among healthy donors. Because cDNA was sequenced instead of genomic DNA, highly expressing activated cells could be over-represented, though the groups showed no difference in activation or CD3 levels. PCR might favor shorter templates, but patient and control samples were amplified and corrected together, so any skew would affect both groups equally. Only small numbers of individuals were included in the HLA sub-analyses, which left unresolved whether HLA type had any influence on TCRB rearrangement.

This clone was counted between two and nine times. The antigen it binds to is not known. Base qualities were left out, and no much larger clone turns up one base away. From each donor, a single peripheral blood sample of 90 to 150 mL on average was drawn into heparinised tubes. Naive, central memory, regulatory and stem cell-like memory CD4+ T cells were sorted on a BD FACSAria II using a panel including CD45RO, CCR7, CD25, CD127, CD95 and CD27. Purity was above 95% for every sorted population. PBMCs were separated immediately by Lymphoprep density gradient centrifugation and were stained directly, without being cultured. Samples were stained and sorted in pairs, with one healthy donor and one patient per experiment, so that batch effects were minimized. The germline V gene supplies CDR1 SGHDT and CDR2 YYEEEE. Relative to germline, V is 4 bases shorter and J is 3 bases shorter, with 11 bases between their ends. The cysteine opens and the phenylalanine closes a CDR3 of 14 amino acids. Just CDR3 DNA is preserved here, 42 bases in frame from base 1.

The chain couples TRBV5-6 to TRBJ2-1; a tentative D call is TRBD2 (5 bases match). The sequence was collected from a man aged 18 to 35 in good health. Sequencing was performed on naive CD4+ T cells from blood. Per the publication, the cell subset or site label means: true naive CD4+ T cells. The CDR3 region reads CASSLGLGYNEQFF. The DNA sequence follows: TGTGCCAGCAGCCTCGGACTGGGCTACAATGAGCAGTTCTTC.